The sequence of this T cell receptor (beta chain) was determined in a study of CD8 T cells in ankylosing spondylitis. Germline CDR1 DFQATT, CDR2 SNEGSKA (reference sequence). Losses at the gene ends were 6 bases for V and 0 bases for J; bases not matched to a gene: 7. This CDR3 region has 17 residues. This clonotype has more than one count but fewer than ten. Its antigen remains unknown. Notes on the study in general: From matched ankylosing spondylitis synovial fluid, disease-linked clones were reportedly recovered at significantly enriched levels.

TCRdb redid the calling of the 5' RACE reads with MiXCR, one entry per CDR3 protein. The sample lists approximately 250,000 distinct CDR3 sequences; approximately 30% were seen once. This TCR was recovered from a male donor with ankylosing spondylitis or in good health (not recorded which). The specimen was blood, either unsorted or a sorted T cell fraction (not recorded which). The chain employs TRBV20-1 and TRBJ2-1, with 14 bases identical to TRBD2. This chain's CDR3 is CSALGTSGGSSYNEQFF. CDR3 DNA: TGCAGTGCCCTGGGGACTAGCGGGGGTAGCTCCTACAATGAGCAGTTCTTC.